These 22 T cell receptor beta chains share one sample of origin, sequenced in a study of blood T cell repertoires in COVID-19. Data came from immunoSEQ multiplex PCR; TCRdb stores just in-frame clones and leaves some out. This sample has 60,000 to 80,000 clones; 70% to 90% occur once, and the top ten carry 1.3%. What was sequenced was peripheral blood. The receptor set was obtained from a woman of 80 years or more with acute or convalescent COVID-19.

The chain employs TRBV18 and TRBJ1-2; 9 bases line up with TRBD1. In germline, CDR1 is KGHSH, CDR2 LQKENI. The ends lost 4 bases at V and 13 bases at J; junction bases unmatched: 7. This CDR3 comprises 12 residues. The CDR3 loop is CASSQPGQGPTF. CDR3 in DNA: TGTGCCAGCTCACAACCAGGACAGGGGCCCACCTTC.

The genes are TRBV28 and TRBJ1-2; no reliable D call. Germline values: CDR1 MDHEN, CDR2 SYDVKM. Trimming removed 10 bases from V and 5 bases from J, with 14 bases in between. The CDR3 extends over 12 amino acids. CDR3 nucleotide sequence: TGTGCCACCCCGACCTCGGGGTATGGCTACACCTTC. This sequence encodes CATPTSGYGYTF.

This clone was seen only a few times. The chain has TRBV2 and TRBJ2-4; TRBD2 is a possible D gene (5 bases). This CDR3 is 13 amino acids long. Germline CDR1 is SNHLY and CDR2 is FYNNEI. V was shortened by 0 bases and J by 8 bases, with 8 bases between the two germline ends. The chain's CDR3 is CASSEAGADIQYF. The CDR3 DNA is TGTGCCAGCAGTGAAGCGGGAGCGGACATTCAGTACTTC. The full variable domain, rest sourced from reference TRBV2 and TRBJ2-4, is EPEVTQTPSHQVTQMGQEVILRCVPISNHLYFYWYRQILGQKVEFLVSFYNNEISEKSEIFDDQFSVERPDGSNFTLKIRSTKLEDSAMYFCASSEAGADIQYFGAGTRLSVL.

This clone was counted once. The CDR3 is CASSYLAGSGANVLTF. In DNA, the CDR3 is TGTGCCAGCAGTTACTTAGCGGGATCTGGGGCCAACGTCCTGACTTTC. This sequence joins TRBV6-5 and TRBJ2-6, with TRBD2 matching 8 bases. Trimming removed 1 base from V and 1 base from J; junction bases left unmatched: 0. The CDR3 extends over 16 amino acids. Germline assignment: CDR1 MNHEY and CDR2 SVGAGI.

The chain is built from TRBV4-1 and TRBJ1-3; D gene unclear. CDR3 size: 15 residues. V lost 0 bases to trimming and J lost 1 base, with 7 bases between them. Germline-derived CDR1 and CDR2 are MGHRA and YSYEKL. The CDR3 DNA reads TGCGCCAGCAGCCAAGATCATCGGTCTGGAAACACCATATATTTT. It is translated as CASSQDHRSGNTIYF.

This rearrangement joins TRBV6-5 to TRBJ2-3; 9 bases match TRBD1. The V gene end was trimmed by 4 bases and the J gene end by 1 base; junction bases not matched to a gene: 6. Germline V gives CDR1 MNHEY, CDR2 SVGAGI. The CDR3 spans 16 residues. CDR3 region: CASSLQGAGGTDTQYF. The CDR3 coding sequence is TGTGCCAGCAGTTTACAGGGGGCTGGTGGCACAGATACGCAGTATTTT.

The genes are TRBV6-5 and TRBJ2-7; 11 positions match TRBD2. CDR1 and CDR2 from the germline V gene are MNHEY and SVGAGI. V dropped 4 bases and J dropped 5; count of bases not matched to a gene: 7. The CDR3 sequence is 15 residues long. The DNA of the CDR3 is TGTGCCAGCAGTTTCCTAGCGGGAGGAGCCAACGAGCAGTACTTC. This gives the protein CASSFLAGGANEQYF.

The chain carries TRBV5-1 and TRBJ2-1; 13 bases align to TRBD2. Per the germline V gene, CDR1 is SGHRS and CDR2 is YFSETQ. The V and J ends lost 0 bases and 6 bases, in that order; junction bases with no gene match: 3. The CDR3 runs 16 residues. CDR3 sequence reads: CASSLDGTSGVNEQFF. The CDR3 region has the DNA TGCGCCAGCAGCTTGGACGGGACTAGCGGGGTCAATGAGCAGTTCTTC.

V is TRBV14 and J is TRBJ2-2; tentatively, D is TRBD1 (5 bases). Germline CDR1 SGHDN, CDR2 FVKESK. The V end lost 0 bases, the J end lost 7 bases, and 9 bases lay between the germline ends. CDR3 length: 14 residues. The CDR3 spells CASSQEVTGGELFF. CDR3 sequence (DNA): TGTGCCAGCAGCCAAGAAGTTACAGGCGGGGAGCTGTTTTTT.

The chain links TRBV7-8 to TRBJ2-1, with 9 bases lining up with TRBD2. Germline V gene sequence: CDR1 SGHVS, CDR2 FQNEAQ. The CDR3 totals 13 residues. The trim removed 3 bases at V and 15 bases at J, leaving 9 bases unmatched. Here the CDR3 reads CASSLRGGRGPFF. Here the CDR3 DNA reads TGTGCCAGCAGCTTGCGGGGGGGCCGAGGACCGTTCTTC.

The sample holds one count of this clone. V usage is TRBV15 and J usage is TRBJ2-3, with D maybe TRBD2 (5 bases). Deletions cut 2 bases from V and 5 bases from J, with 14 bases between. The CDR3 runs to 15 residues. Germline-derived CDR1 and CDR2 are LNHNV and YYDKDF (reference sequence). CDR3 in amino acids: CATSRSPTSKDTQYF. The CDR3 DNA follows: TGTGCCACCAGCAGATCGCCCACTAGTAAAGATACGCAGTATTTT. The full variable domain, its missing parts supplied by reference TRBV15 and TRBJ2-3, is DAMVIQNPRYQVTQFGKPVTLSCSQTLNHNVMYWYQQKSSQAPKLLFHYYDKDFNNEADTPDNFQSRRPNTSFCFLDIRSPGLGDTAMYLCATSRSPTSKDTQYFGPGTRLTVL.

This chain links TRBV6-2 or TRBV6-3 with TRBJ1-2, with 7 bases identical to TRBD1. Germline V gene lookup returns CDR1 MNHEY and CDR2 SVGEGT. The CDR3 contains 14 residues. J gave up 6 bases and V 0 bases, and 4 bases lay outside the gene matches. The CDR3 spells CASSYSTGTHGYTF. The CDR3 region has the DNA TGTGCCAGCAGTTACTCGACAGGGACACATGGCTACACCTTC.

The chain recombines TRBV7-2 with TRBJ2-1; TRBD1 matches 7 bases. V shed 3 bases and J 0 bases; nucleotides not matched to a gene: 2. The germline V gene has CDR1 SGHTA and CDR2 FQGNSA. The CDR3 is 15 residues long. The CDR3 DNA is TGTGCCAGCAGCTTCGGGACAGTCTCCTACAATGAGCAGTTCTTC. Amino acids: CASSFGTVSYNEQFF.

The chain links TRBV7-9 to TRBJ2-2; a possible D gene is TRBD2 (5 bases). V was pared by 5 bases and J by 0 bases, with 10 bases between. Germline V gives CDR1 SEHNR, CDR2 FQNEAQ (reference sequence). The CDR3 covers 15 residues. The CDR3 reads CASSRGGTNTGELFF. Written as DNA, the CDR3 is TGTGCCAGCAGCCGAGGAGGTACGAACACCGGGGAGCTGTTTTTT.

For this clone: A junction boundary mismatches the germline segment, possibly from a read error. The rearrangement joins TRBV19 to TRBJ2-3; TRBD2 matches 10 bases. The germline gives CDR1 LNHDA, CDR2 SQIVND (reference sequence). The CDR3 has 13 residues. The CDR3, as DNA: TGTGCCAGTAGACAGCCCGGGACTAGCGTTTCGGATTTT. Translating it yields CASRQPGTSVSDF.

This chain connects TRBV24-1 to TRBJ2-1; 14 nucleotides align to TRBD2. Unmatched junction bases numbered 7, after V lost 2 bases and J lost 2 bases. Germline CDR1 is KGHDR and CDR2 is SFDVKD. This CDR3 comprises 19 residues. In DNA, the CDR3 is TGTGCCACCAGTGATTCTGGACTAGCGGGAGGCGTGACCTACAATGAGCAGTTCTTC. Encoded protein: CATSDSGLAGGVTYNEQFF.

The genes are TRBV6-5 and TRBJ1-5, with 7 bases fitting TRBD1. V shed 7 bases and J 4 bases; nucleotides not matched to a gene: 4. Looked up from germline, CDR1 is MNHEY and CDR2 is SVGAGI. The CDR3 contains 13 residues. The CDR3 DNA sequence: TGTGCCAGCACCAACAGGGGTAATCAGCCCCAGCATTTT. Its translation is CASTNRGNQPQHF.

The gene calls are TRBV7-8 and TRBJ1-6; a weak D match, TRBD1 (5 bases). Per germline, CDR1 SGHVS and CDR2 FQNEAQ. This CDR3 comprises 16 residues. V was trimmed by 1 base and J by 4 bases, leaving 11 bases between them. CDR3: CASSLEGTGYNSPLHF. CDR3 sequence (DNA): TGTGCCAGCAGCTTAGAGGGGACTGGGTATAATTCACCCCTCCACTTT. Combining the CDR3 with reference TRBV7-8 and TRBJ1-6 gives the whole variable domain GAGVSQSPRYKVAKRGQDVALRCDPISGHVSLFWYQQALGQGPEFLTYFQNEAQLDKSGLPSDRFFAERPEGSVSTLKIQRTQQEDSAVYLCASSLEGTGYNSPLHFGNGTRLTVT.

The chain carries TRBV7-3 and TRBJ2-1; 13 nucleotides match TRBD2. The CDR3 covers 15 residues. V lost 1 base to trimming and J lost 6 bases; unmatched junction nucleotides: 0. CDR1 is SGHTA and CDR2 is FQGTGA in the germline V gene. The CDR3 spells CASSLRTSGSNEQFF. The CDR3 nucleotides read TGTGCCAGCAGCTTAAGGACTAGCGGGAGCAATGAGCAGTTCTTC.

CDR3: CASSLYRTDTQYF. In DNA form, the CDR3 reads TGTGCCAGCAGCCTATATCGCACAGATACGCAGTATTTT. The V gene is TRBV7-3, the J gene TRBJ2-3; D gene ambiguous. CDR3 size: 13 residues. Per germline, CDR1 SGHTA and CDR2 FQGTGA. The germline V and J ends were trimmed by 5 bases and 1 base, with 7 bases remaining between them.

In this sample, this clone turned up once. V is TRBV18 and J is TRBJ1-4, with TRBD1 matching over 8 bases. Germline CDR1 is KGHSH and CDR2 is LQKENI. The CDR3 has 14 amino acids. V dropped 3 bases and J dropped 8; count of bases not matched to a gene: 5. The CDR3 region has the DNA TGTGCCAGCTCACCCCAGGGGGCCTTCGAAAAACTGTTTTTT. Its protein is CASSPQGAFEKLFF.

This clone was seen a single time. The J gene is TRBJ2-5, the V gene TRBV14, with 7 bases lining up with TRBD2. V was pared by 1 base and J by 5 bases, with 4 bases of the junction left unmatched. Germline values: CDR1 SGHDN, CDR2 FVKESK. The CDR3 spans 14 residues. In DNA, the CDR3 is TGTGCCAGCAGCCAAGGACTAGCTACGGAGACCCAGTACTTC. Translating gives CASSQGLATETQYF.